This TCR beta chain comes out of a study of blood T cell repertoires in COVID-19. In the study overall: The study drew acute and convalescent COVID-19 samples from the United States, Italy and Spain. Sources were T cells, B-cell-depleted T cells, or PBMCs; the material itself was cDNA or gDNA.

Looked up from germline, CDR1 is SGHTA and CDR2 is FQGNSA. This CDR3 is built from 14 residues. V was clipped by 5 bases and J by 2 bases, with 12 bases between them. Assay used: immunoSEQ multiplex PCR; TCRdb lists only in-frame clones, some missing. Among 400,000 or so clones listed, about 88% were seen once. The sample consisted of peripheral blood. The sequence was obtained from a middle-aged woman with COVID-19, enrolled during active disease. The rearrangement uses TRBV7-2 and TRBJ2-5; perhaps TRBD2 as D (6 bases). CDR3 nucleotides: TGTGCCAGCAGCCTACAGGCGGGGCAAGAGACCCAGTACTTC. This codes for CASSLQAGQETQYF.